This TCR beta chain stems from a study of cytomegalovirus exposure and HLA in healthy donors. The V gene's germline CDR1 is MDHEN and CDR2 SYDVKM. The CDR3 is 14 amino acids. After removal of 3 bases from V and 7 bases from J, the junction contained 5 bases not matched to a gene. PCR employed 60 Vbeta and 13 Jbeta primers. Using immunoSEQ multiplex PCR, the repertoire was profiled, and TCRdb retains in-frame clones only, with some absent. The sample holds about 200,000 clones, around 80% seen once. This sequence was found in a male donor in good health and CMV-seronegative. The chain carries TRBV28 and TRBJ1-5; TRBD1 aligns across 8 bases. The sample was PBMCs. The CDR3 protein is CASSFRQGRQPQHF. The CDR3, as DNA: TGTGCCAGCAGTTTCCGACAGGGGAGGCAGCCCCAGCATTTT.